The 10 T cell receptor beta chains below were found in one sample sequenced in a study of technical replicates of blood from four donors. The table came from immunoSEQ multiplex PCR; TCRdb's copy has only in-frame clones and leaves some out. The repertoire consists of 75,000 to 100,000 clones, with just under 95% occurring once and the leading ten covering over 0.25%. The source material was T cells isolated from PBMCs. The receptors originated from a human donor in good health.

Within the sample, this clone is medium-sized. The rearrangement links TRBV7-9 to TRBJ2-7; 9 bases align to TRBD1. The length of the CDR3 is 14 residues. The germline V gene encodes CDR1 SEHNR and CDR2 FQNEAQ (reference sequence). Trimming cost V 6 bases and J 2 bases; bases outside gene matches: 5. CDR3 nucleotides: TGTGCCAGCAGGGGACAGGGAGGAACCTACGAGCAGTACTTC. Its translation: CASRGQGGTYEQYF.

The CDR3 reads CASSVGQGTDTQYF. The CDR3 DNA sequence: TGTGCCAGCAGTGTAGGACAGGGTACAGATACGCAGTATTTT. This chain connects TRBV6-1 to TRBJ2-3; 8 bases align to TRBD1. The germline CDR1 and CDR2 sequences are MNHNS and SASEGT. The J segment lost 3 bases and the V segment lost 4 bases, leaving 3 bases of the junction unmatched. The CDR3 covers 14 residues.

The rearrangement links TRBV5-6 to TRBJ1-4; 7 nucleotides align to TRBD1. V shed 8 bases and J 7 bases; nucleotides not matched to a gene: 2. Germline V CDR1 and CDR2: SGHDT, YYEEEE. The CDR3 extends over 11 amino acids. CDR3 sequence reads: CASSGGEKLFF. The CDR3, as DNA: TGTGCCAGTTCAGGGGGTGAAAAACTGTTTTTT.

The rearrangement uses TRBV19 and TRBJ1-5; TRBD1 agrees at 7 bases. The germline gives CDR1 LNHDA, CDR2 SQIVND (reference sequence). Trimming removed 7 bases from V and 1 base from J; junction bases left unmatched: 10. The CDR3 runs to 16 residues. The CDR3 DNA reads as TGTGCCAGTACCACATTACCCAGGGGGAGCAATCAGCCCCAGCATTTT. Translated: CASTTLPRGSNQPQHF.

This clone was found once. This sequence joins TRBV4-3 and TRBJ1-1; weak D call: TRBD1 (6 bases). Germline-derived CDR1 and CDR2 are LGHNA and YSLEER. CDR3 length: 14 amino acids. The ends were cut back, 2 bases at V and 8 bases at J, with 15 bases in the middle. DNA of the CDR3: TGCGCCAGCAGCCAAACCACCGGGACACGAGAAGCTTTCTTT. This encodes CASSQTTGTREAFF.

This chain uses TRBV7-2 with TRBJ2-3; D ambiguous. The V and J ends lost 9 bases and 0 bases respectively, with 16 bases between them. CDR1 and CDR2 from the germline V gene are SGHTA and FQGNSA. The CDR3 spans 15 residues. This CDR3 reads CASVVSSPSTDTQYF. CDR3 DNA sequence: TGTGCCAGTGTAGTGTCAAGTCCTAGCACAGATACGCAGTATTTT.

The chain joins TRBV5-1 to TRBJ2-5; possibly TRBD2 for D (6 bases). Germline CDR1 SGHRS, CDR2 YFSETQ. V was trimmed by 0 bases and J by 5 bases, leaving 14 bases between them. This CDR3 region has 15 residues. The CDR3 is CASSLAGGRKETQYF. CDR3 coding DNA: TGCGCCAGCAGCTTGGCCGGGGGACGAAAGGAGACCCAGTACTTC.

This clone was observed once. This chain joins TRBV5-4 and TRBJ2-1, with 9 bases matching TRBD1. Germline V gene lookup returns CDR1 SGHNT and CDR2 YYREEE (reference sequence). V shed 5 bases and J 7 bases; nucleotides not matched to a gene: 7. This CDR3 is 14 amino acids long. The CDR3 is CASRGTGRMNEQFF. The CDR3 DNA is TGTGCCAGCAGGGGGACAGGGAGGATGAATGAGCAGTTCTTC.

The chain is built from TRBV29-1 and TRBJ2-7; D is possibly TRBD1 (5 bases). Germline values: CDR1 SQVTM, CDR2 ANQGSEA. This CDR3 comprises 11 residues. Trimming shortened V by 7 bases and J by 4 bases, and 11 bases separated the two germline ends. The chain's CDR3 is CSALDTYEQYF. The CDR3 nucleotides read TGCAGCGCCTTGGACACTTACGAGCAGTACTTC.

The chain couples TRBV6-5 to TRBJ2-7; 9 bases agree with TRBD2. V lost 6 bases, J lost 2 bases, and 5 bases stayed unmatched. From germline, CDR1 is MNHEY and CDR2 SVGAGI. There are 14 residues in the CDR3. CDR3: CASSIAGVPYEQYF. In nucleotides, the CDR3 is TGTGCCAGCAGCATAGCGGGAGTCCCCTACGAGCAGTACTTC.